The 15 T cell receptor beta chains presented below share a single source sample, sequenced in a study of blood T cell repertoires in COVID-19. Here immunoSEQ multiplex PCR was the method, and the copy in TCRdb shows in-frame clones only, minus some. The profile shows roughly 100,000 clones, 70% to 85% of them singletons. The sequencing input was peripheral blood. These receptors were obtained from a man in his fifties or sixties with active or convalescent COVID-19.

The chain carries TRBV27 and TRBJ2-7, with TRBD2 identical over 7 bases. With V trimmed by 3 bases and J by 7 bases, 3 bases remained unmatched. This CDR3 region has 12 residues. Per the germline V gene, CDR1 is MNHEY and CDR2 is SMNVEV (reference sequence). The CDR3 coding sequence is TGTGCCAGCAGTTTGCTCGGGGGGGAGCAGTACGTC. This gives the protein CASSLLGGEQYV.

This clone occurred once. The chain carries TRBV5-1 and TRBJ1-4; D is undetermined. The V gene lost 0 bases and the J gene lost 11 bases, with 11 bases spanning the gap. The germline CDR1 and CDR2 sequences are SGHRS and YFSETQ. This CDR3 is 13 amino acids long. CDR3 coding DNA: TGCGCCAGCAGCTTGGACCCTCTACAGAAACTGTTTTTT. Residues: CASSLDPLQKLFF.

The chain carries TRBV27 and TRBJ1-4, with a weak D call TRBD1 (5 bases). The CDR3 loop spans 14 amino acids. Trimming pared 2 bases from V and 8 bases from J, leaving 12 bases between. Germline V gives CDR1 MNHEY, CDR2 SMNVEV (reference sequence). The CDR3 sequence is CASSLGRGGEKLFF. As DNA, the CDR3 is TGTGCCAGCAGTTTAGGGAGGGGAGGAGAAAAACTGTTTTTT. Together with reference TRBV27 and TRBJ1-4, the CDR3 gives the full variable domain: EAQVTQNPRYLITVTGKKLTVTCSQNMNHEYMSWYRQDPGLGLRQIYYSMNVEVTDKGDVPEGYKVSRKEKRNFPLILESPSPNQTSLYFCASSLGRGGEKLFFGSGTQLSVL.

The V call is TRBV19, the J call TRBJ2-2, with a weak D call TRBD1 (5 bases). V was pared by 7 bases and J by 1 base, with 7 bases between. The CDR3 sequence is 13 residues long. The V gene's germline CDR1 is LNHDA and CDR2 SQIVND (reference sequence). CDR3 sequence (DNA): TGTGCCAGTATTCAGGGGAACACCGGGGAGCTGTTTTTT. As protein: CASIQGNTGELFF.

The chain links TRBV19 to TRBJ2-3; D remains ambiguous. The CDR3 extends over 15 amino acids. The germline V and J ends were trimmed by 3 bases and 0 bases, with 10 bases remaining between them. Germline V gives CDR1 LNHDA, CDR2 SQIVND (reference sequence). DNA of the CDR3: TGTGCCAGTAGTATTAGTCAGACTAGCACAGATACGCAGTATTTT. This encodes CASSISQTSTDTQYF.

This clone appeared a few times. The gene calls are TRBV7-8 and TRBJ1-1; D possibly corresponds to TRBD1 (5 bases). V was trimmed by 2 bases and J by 1 base, leaving 11 bases between them. Germline CDR1 is SGHVS and CDR2 is FQNEAQ. This CDR3 is 15 amino acids long. The CDR3 DNA sequence: TGTGCCAGCAGCTTAACTGACAGCCCGAACACTGAAGCTTTCTTT. This encodes CASSLTDSPNTEAFF.

The rearrangement uses TRBV19 and TRBJ1-2; TRBD1 might be the D (6 bases). Germline V gives CDR1 LNHDA, CDR2 SQIVND (reference sequence). Deletions cut 1 base from V and 0 bases from J, with 6 bases between. The CDR3 length is 14 residues. The CDR3 coding sequence is TGTGCCAGTAGTATAGGGACAGCTAACTATGGCTACACCTTC. It is translated as CASSIGTANYGYTF.

The chain links TRBV10-1 to TRBJ1-1, with D possibly matching TRBD1 (6 bases). The CDR3 loop spans 13 amino acids. V was clipped by 6 bases and J by 0 bases, with 8 bases between them. Germline V gives CDR1 WNHNN, CDR2 SYGVQD (reference sequence). Here the CDR3 DNA reads TGCGCCAGCAGACAGGGAATGAACACTGAAGCTTTCTTT. Amino acids: CASRQGMNTEAFF.

The CDR3 loop reads CASSEFLNTEAFF. The CDR3 nucleotides are TGCGCCAGCAGTGAGTTCTTGAACACTGAAGCTTTCTTT. This chain links TRBV10-1 with TRBJ1-1, with no clear D. Germline CDR1 WNHNN, CDR2 SYGVQD (reference sequence). Trimming stripped 1 base from V and 0 bases from J, with 3 bases between. The CDR3 covers 13 residues.

The chain couples TRBV24-1 to TRBJ1-2, with D possibly matching TRBD1 (6 bases). Germline CDR1 KGHDR, CDR2 SFDVKD. This CDR3 spans 13 amino acids. Trimming took off 4 bases at V and 3 bases at J, with 8 bases between the two ends. The CDR3 here is CATSEDSYYGYTF. The CDR3 region has the DNA TGTGCCACCAGTGAGGACAGCTACTATGGCTACACCTTC.

The chain combines TRBV7-6 with TRBJ2-2; a weak D match, TRBD2 (6 bases). This CDR3 comprises 16 residues. CDR1 SGHVS and CDR2 FNYEAQ come from the germline V gene. Trimming pared 1 base from V and 1 base from J, leaving 10 bases between. This CDR3 reads CASSLEGGKNTGELFF. CDR3 sequence (DNA): TGTGCCAGCAGCTTAGAGGGCGGGAAGAACACCGGGGAGCTGTTTTTT.

V gene TRBV6-5 combines with J gene TRBJ1-1; TRBD1 matches at 7 bases. V was pared by 0 bases and J by 8 bases, with 6 bases of the junction left unmatched. Germline V CDR1 and CDR2: MNHEY, SVGAGI. This CDR3 is 14 amino acids long. This CDR3 reads CASSYSVRGPEAFF. The CDR3 bases are TGTGCCAGCAGTTACTCGGTTAGGGGGCCCGAAGCTTTCTTT.

V gene TRBV28 combines with J gene TRBJ1-1, with a tentative D call TRBD1 (6 bases). V dropped 3 bases and J dropped 1 base, with 12 bases sitting between them. The CDR3 has 15 residues. Germline V CDR1 and CDR2: MDHEN, SYDVKM. CDR3 in amino acids: CASSLWTDSNTEAFF. Written as DNA, the CDR3 is TGTGCCAGCAGTTTGTGGACAGATTCGAACACTGAAGCTTTCTTT.

This sequence joins TRBV5-4 and TRBJ2-5; 7 bases align to TRBD1. This CDR3 spans 13 amino acids. Germline assignment: CDR1 SGHNT and CDR2 YYREEE (reference sequence). V shed 4 bases, J shed 2 bases, and the junction held 2 bases outside the gene matches. This chain's CDR3 is CASSGQVQETQYF. The CDR3 nucleotides are TGTGCCAGCAGCGGACAGGTTCAAGAGACCCAGTACTTC.

The chain recombines TRBV7-8 with TRBJ2-1, with TRBD1 matching 9 bases. There are 14 residues in the CDR3. Per the germline V gene, CDR1 is SGHVS and CDR2 is FQNEAQ. Trimming at V came to 5 bases and at J to 5 bases, leaving 4 bases not matched to a gene. CDR3 nucleotides: TGTGCCAGCAGCCCCGGGACAGGGAACAATGAGCAGTTCTTC. Protein sequence: CASSPGTGNNEQFF. The full variable domain, in which reference TRBV7-8 and TRBJ2-1 provide the parts outside the CDR3, is GAGVSQSPRYKVAKRGQDVALRCDPISGHVSLFWYQQALGQGPEFLTYFQNEAQLDKSGLPSDRFFAERPEGSVSTLKIQRTQQEDSAVYLCASSPGTGNNEQFFGPGTRLTVL.